This passage covers 7 T cell receptor beta chains from one sample sequenced in a study of cytomegalovirus exposure and HLA in healthy donors. Primers for the PCR totalled 60 Vbeta and 13 Jbeta. Using immunoSEQ multiplex PCR, the repertoire was profiled, and TCRdb retains in-frame clones only, with some absent. The table lists 60,000 or so clones, more than 80% of them singletons. Sequences were obtained from PBMCs. The receptors here all came from a man aged 30-40 years in good health and CMV-seropositive.

This sequence joins TRBV28 and TRBJ2-1, with TRBD1 matching over 10 bases. Germline loops: CDR1 MDHEN, CDR2 SYDVKM. V was clipped by 2 bases and J by 7 bases; unmatched bases: 11. The CDR3 consists of 17 residues. This chain's CDR3 is CASSLTGWGQGLNEQFF. For the CDR3, the DNA is TGTGCCAGCAGTTTAACGGGTTGGGGACAGGGGCTGAATGAGCAGTTCTTC.

The chain recombines TRBV5-1 with TRBJ1-2; TRBD1 might be the D (6 bases). Germline V gives CDR1 SGHRS, CDR2 YFSETQ. This CDR3 region has 15 residues. With 4 bases removed from V and 0 bases from J, the gap between germline ends came to 13 bases. Here the CDR3 DNA reads TGCGCCAGCAGCGACGGGACATCCTCTAACTATGGCTACACCTTC. Its translation: CASSDGTSSNYGYTF.

The CDR3 spells CASRSHSNYGYTF. The CDR3 coding sequence is TGTGCCAGCAGGTCACATTCTAACTATGGCTACACCTTC. The chain recombines TRBV28 with TRBJ1-2; unclear D gene. Deletions cut 6 bases from V and 0 bases from J, with 8 bases between. Germline V lookup: CDR1 MDHEN, CDR2 SYDVKM. The CDR3 is 13 residues long.

The J gene is TRBJ2-7, the V gene TRBV28, with unresolved D. CDR1 and CDR2 from the germline V gene are MDHEN and SYDVKM. V lost 7 bases and J lost 2, with 15 bases in between. The CDR3 totals 14 residues. In DNA form, the CDR3 reads TGTGCCAGCACAAGCCCCACAGTAACCTACGAGCAGTACTTC. Its protein product is CASTSPTVTYEQYF.

This chain links TRBV5-1 with TRBJ2-6, with D perhaps matching TRBD1 (8 bases). V lost 3 bases and J lost 1, with 20 bases in between. Per germline, CDR1 SGHRS and CDR2 YFSETQ. The CDR3 extends over 19 amino acids. The CDR3 sequence: CASSSGGTGYPSGANVLTF. Written as DNA, the CDR3 is TGCGCCAGCAGCTCCGGGGGGACAGGTTATCCATCTGGGGCCAACGTCCTGACTTTC.

This clone was observed a few times. The chain combines TRBV5-4 with TRBJ1-1; D remains ambiguous. Germline CDR1 SGHNT, CDR2 YYREEE (reference sequence). The V and J ends lost 4 bases and 1 base respectively, with 8 bases between them. The CDR3 runs 13 residues. The chain's CDR3 is CASSIGGNTEAFF. The CDR3 DNA reads TGTGCCAGCAGCATCGGTGGGAACACTGAAGCTTTCTTT.

This clone occurred once. The chain combines TRBV5-1 with TRBJ1-5; D may be TRBD1 (5 bases). CDR3 length equals 13 residues. Deletions cut 5 bases from V and 4 bases from J, with 10 bases between. Germline values: CDR1 SGHRS, CDR2 YFSETQ. CDR3 residues: CASRMGTNQPQHF. Written as DNA, the CDR3 is TGCGCCAGCAGGATGGGGACTAATCAGCCCCAGCATTTT.